Listed below are T cell receptor beta chains from one sample, sequenced in a study of early T cells in non-severe SARS-CoV-2 infection. TCRdb reanalysed the 5' RACE reads using MiXCR and keeps one entry per CDR3 protein. The sample yields approximately 81,000 distinct CDR3 sequences, roughly an eighth seen once. Sequenced sample: whole blood. Source of these receptors: an adult who was a healthcare worker with PCR-confirmed SARS-CoV-2 infection or an uninfected control (not recorded which). The CDR3 runs from the conserved cysteine through the conserved F or W. The order of the fields is CDR3 length, D gene, V gene, clone size, J gene, CDR3 protein, CDR3 DNA. The D gene is left open where the match is weak. Not all rows give a size; the values are once, few, many and, for expanded clones, a class.

13	.	TRBV7-9	few	TRBJ1-1	CASSLRSNTEAFF	TGTGCCAGCAGCTTACGCAGTAACACTGAAGCTTTCTTT
14	.	TRBV18	many	TRBJ1-1	CASSPRTEYTEAFF	TGTGCCAGCTCACCTAGGACAGAGTATACTGAAGCTTTCTTT
17	TRBD2	TRBV2	.	TRBJ2-4	CASSERAGLLAKNIQYF	TGTGCCAGCAGTGAACGAGCGGGGTTACTAGCCAAAAACATTCAGTACTTC
14	TRBD1	TRBV30	few	TRBJ2-3	CAWSLGQGADTQYF	TGTGCCTGGAGTCTAGGACAGGGCGCAGATACGCAGTATTTT
15	.	TRBV24-1	many	TRBJ2-2	CATSDNAGEEGELFF	TGTGCCACCAGTGATAACGCAGGGGAAGAGGGGGAGCTGTTTTTT
15	.	TRBV4-1	few	TRBJ2-5	CASSQDVRGQETQYF	TGCGCCAGCAGCCAAGACGTGCGGGGACAAGAGACCCAGTACTTC
20	.	TRBV19	.	TRBJ1-1	CASSIALVVNRKAMNTEAFF	TGTGCCAGTAGTATAGCCCTGGTTGTAAATCGGAAAGCAATGAACACTGAAGCTTTCTTT
13	.	TRBV6-6	few	TRBJ1-1	CASKSREAAEAFF	TGTGCCAGCAAATCGCGGGAGGCTGCTGAAGCTTTCTTT
14	.	TRBV4-1	.	TRBJ1-5	CASSQVGGNQPQHF	TGCGCCAGCAGCCAAGTGGGGGGCAATCAGCCCCAGCATTTT
15	.	TRBV28	few	TRBJ1-4	CASSVGTALREKLFF	TGTGCCAGCAGTGTCGGGACCGCCTTACGGGAAAAACTGTTTTTT
15	TRBD1	TRBV9	.	TRBJ1-1	CASSGTGILNTEAFF	TGTGCCAGCAGCGGGACAGGGATATTGAACACTGAAGCTTTCTTT
16	.	TRBV28	many	TRBJ1-4	CASRELGPATNEKLFF	TGTGCCAGCAGAGAACTAGGTCCTGCAACTAATGAAAAACTGTTTTTT
13	.	TRBV6-5	.	TRBJ1-2	CASTSDGTRGYTF	TGTGCCAGCACCTCCGACGGCACGCGGGGCTACACCTTC
15	.	TRBV5-1	.	TRBJ2-3	CASSLQDPQRGTQYF	TGCGCCAGCAGCTTACAGGACCCTCAAAGGGGTACGCAGTATTTT
12	TRBD1	TRBV20-1	.	TRBJ2-7	CSPGQGSGEQYF	TGCAGCCCGGGACAGGGGTCGGGTGAGCAGTACTTC
14	TRBD1	TRBV13	many	TRBJ1-5	CASSSGQGRQPQHF	TGTGCCAGCAGCTCAGGACAGGGACGTCAGCCCCAGCATTTT
13	TRBD1	TRBV28	.	TRBJ2-5	CASRLGQGETQYF	TGTGCCAGCAGACTTGGACAGGGTGAGACCCAGTACTTC
15	TRBD1	TRBV7-6	many	TRBJ2-2	CASSTGQGRTGELFF	TGTGCCAGCAGTACCGGACAGGGAAGGACCGGGGAGCTGTTTTTT
13	TRBD2	TRBV19	few	TRBJ2-5	CASKGGLSETQYF	TGTGCCAGTAAGGGAGGGCTGAGCGAGACCCAGTACTTC
15	TRBD2	TRBV7-6	few	TRBJ2-3	CASKPGRGSTDTQYF	TGTGCCAGCAAGCCGGGGCGGGGGAGCACAGATACGCAGTATTTT
16	.	TRBV18	many	TRBJ1-3	CASSPPRGRSGNTIYF	TGTGCCAGCTCACCACCGAGGGGTCGCTCTGGAAACACCATATATTTT
11	.	TRBV25-1	few	TRBJ2-3	CASRSPDTQYF	TGTGCCAGCAGGAGTCCAGATACGCAGTATTTT
14	.	TRBV20-1	.	TRBJ2-1	CSAPGVFSYNEQFF	TGCAGTGCCCCGGGGGTGTTCTCCTACAATGAGCAGTTCTTC
12	TRBD1	TRBV27	few	TRBJ1-1	CATWTGPTEAFF	TGTGCCACCTGGACAGGTCCCACTGAAGCTTTCTTT
18	TRBD2	TRBV28	.	TRBJ2-1	CASSLSLTSGESYNEQFF	TGTGCCAGCAGTTTAAGTCTCACTAGCGGGGAATCATACAATGAGCAGTTCTTC
14	.	TRBV5-1	.	TRBJ1-2	CASSLLGEDYGYTF	TGCGCCAGCAGCTTGTTAGGGGAGGACTATGGCTACACCTTC
14	TRBD1	TRBV2	many	TRBJ1-5	CASSGTGENQPQHF	TGTGCCAGCAGTGGTACAGGGGAAAATCAGCCCCAGCATTTT
14	.	TRBV12-3/TRBV12-4	.	TRBJ1-4	CASKLRRDEEKLFF	TGTGCCAGCAAGTTGCGCCGGGATGAGGAAAAACTGTTTTTT
17	TRBD1	TRBV10-3	.	TRBJ1-2	CAISQGTGNSGYYGYTF	TGTGCCATAAGCCAGGGGACAGGGAATTCTGGATACTATGGCTACACCTTC
15	TRBD1	TRBV6-1	many	TRBJ1-3	CASYETGASGNTIYF	TGTGCCAGCTATGAGACAGGGGCTTCCGGAAACACCATATATTTT
15	.	TRBV21-1	many	TRBJ1-6	CASTQGLQDNSPLHF	TGTGCCAGCACCCAAGGACTCCAGGATAATTCACCCCTCCACTTT
13	TRBD1	TRBV20-1	few	TRBJ1-2	CTAGTANNYGYTF	TGCACCGCTGGGACAGCGAATAACTATGGCTACACCTTC
11	.	TRBV28	.	TRBJ1-1	CASSFELIAFF	TGTGCCAGCAGTTTCGAACTGATAGCTTTCTTT
14	.	TRBV5-4	.	TRBJ2-2	CASTSIWNTGELFF	TGTGCCAGCACCTCGATCTGGAACACCGGGGAGCTGTTTTTT
11	.	TRBV6-5	.	TRBJ2-7	CASKDVSEQYF	TGTGCCAGCAAGGACGTCAGCGAGCAGTACTTC
13	.	TRBV5-1	few	TRBJ1-1	CASSPSGNTEAFF	TGCGCCAGCAGTCCGTCGGGGAACACTGAAGCTTTCTTT
15	.	TRBV4-1	.	TRBJ2-7	CASSQPRQSLYEQYF	TGCGCCAGCAGCCAACCTCGACAGAGCCTCTACGAGCAGTACTTC
16	.	TRBV28	few	TRBJ2-5	CASSFSTGGQIETQYF	TGTGCCAGCAGTTTCTCTACCGGGGGACAGATAGAGACCCAGTACTTC
13	TRBD2	TRBV20-1	few	TRBJ2-7	CSARPAGYYEQYF	TGCAGTGCTAGACCAGCGGGATACTACGAGCAGTACTTC
13	.	TRBV7-2	many	TRBJ2-1	CASSLNSYNEQFF	TGTGCCAGCAGCTTAAACAGCTACAATGAGCAGTTCTTC
18	.	TRBV18	many	TRBJ2-3	CASSLPSIGSTSTDTQYF	TGTGCCAGCTCCTTGCCGAGCATCGGGTCTACTAGCACAGATACGCAGTATTTT
13	.	TRBV5-6	many	TRBJ1-2	CASRPITGTQPSF	TGTGCCAGCAGACCAATCACCGGGACTCAGCCCTCCTTC
17	.	TRBV7-8	many	TRBJ2-5	CASSPHRDEGSQETQYF	TGTGCCAGCAGCCCTCACCGGGACGAGGGATCCCAAGAGACCCAGTACTTC
15	.	TRBV11-3	.	TRBJ2-1	CASSGPGKRYNEQFF	TGTGCCAGCAGTGGACCGGGGAAACGATACAATGAGCAGTTCTTC
12	.	TRBV5-1	many	TRBJ1-1	CASSLDLTEAFF	TGCGCCAGCAGCCTGGACTTGACTGAAGCTTTCTTT
14	.	TRBV7-3	.	TRBJ2-1	CASSTDPPYNEQFF	TGTGCCAGCAGCACCGACCCCCCCTACAATGAGCAGTTCTTC
11	.	TRBV29-1	many	TRBJ1-1	CSVGGGTEAFF	TGCAGCGTTGGTGGAGGGACTGAAGCTTTCTTT
13	.	TRBV10-3	few	TRBJ1-2	CASGQQDNYGYTF	TGTGCCAGTGGACAGCAAGATAACTATGGCTACACCTTC